This passage covers 25 T cell receptor beta chains from one sample sequenced in a study of glioma-infiltrating T cells. Using RNA template, CDR3s of TCR alpha and beta were amplified with iRepertoire arm-PCR. TCRdb passed the multiplex PCR reads through MiXCR, listing each CDR3 protein once. This table has fewer than 110,000 distinct CDR3 sequences, 29% appearing once. The sequenced sample consisted of glioma tissue, nonneoplastic brain tissue, or PBMCs (not recorded which). The receptors here all came from a human donor with low-grade glioma or glioblastoma, undergoing nonglioma brain surgery, or in good health (not recorded which).

Concerning this clonotype itself: This clone may be a read error of a much larger clone one base away. The chain employs TRBV27 and TRBJ1-2, with D uncertain. The germline V gene encodes CDR1 MNHEY and CDR2 SMNVEV (reference sequence). The CDR3 has 12 amino acids. Here the CDR3 reads CSTGDYRYGYTF. CDR3 DNA sequence: TGTTCCACCGGAGATTACCGCTATGGCTACACCTTC.

This clonotype has at least ten counts. The CDR3 loop reads CASRRGGTSYEQYF. DNA of the CDR3: TGTGCCAGCCGCCGGGGGGGGACCTCCTACGAGCAGTACTTC. This chain links TRBV28 with TRBJ2-7; the match to TRBD2 covers 8 bases. This CDR3 comprises 14 residues. Germline CDR1 is MDHEN and CDR2 is SYDVKM. The V and J ends lost 8 bases and 0 bases, in that order; junction bases with no gene match: 6.

Of note for this clonotype: A read error is possible here, since a much larger clone lies one base away. This chain joins TRBV7-2 and TRBJ2-5, with D maybe TRBD2 (5 bases). The ends were cut back, 7 bases at V and 2 bases at J, with 14 bases in the middle. Germline-derived CDR1 and CDR2 are SGHTA and FQGNSA. CDR3 size: 14 residues. The CDR3 region has the DNA TGTGCCAGCATCTGGGAAGGGAGACAAGAGACCCAGTACTTC. Protein sequence: CASIWEGRQETQYF.

The V and J genes are TRBV4-1 and TRBJ2-3; D may be TRBD2 (6 bases). Deletions cut 5 bases from V and 1 base from J, with 19 bases between. The germline V gene encodes CDR1 MGHRA and CDR2 YSYEKL. The CDR3 has 17 residues. The CDR3 protein is CASSGPRARGRTDTQYF. In nucleotides, the CDR3 is TGCGCCAGCAGCGGACCACGGGCGCGGGGACGCACAGATACGCAGTATTTT.

Turning to this clonotype: A clone one base away is much larger, so this may be a read error. The rearrangement links TRBV10-3 to TRBJ1-2; D gene ambiguous. This CDR3 has 12 residues. V gave up 10 bases and J gave up 4 bases, with 13 bases separating them. CDR1 and CDR2 from the germline V gene are ENHRY and SYGVKD. The CDR3: CATTPDRYGYTF. The CDR3 DNA is TGTGCCACCACCCCGGACCGCTATGGCTACACCTTC.

This clonotype appeared many times. J is TRBJ1-1 and V is TRBV7-6; no reliable D call. Trimming stripped 1 base from V and 5 bases from J, with 20 bases between. Looked up from germline, CDR1 is SGHVS and CDR2 is FNYEAQ. This CDR3 has 17 amino acids. In nucleotides, the CDR3 is TGTGCCAGCAGCTTAGGTATAGGGCCCCTTTCGGGGACTGAAGCTTTCTTT. Translation gives CASSLGIGPLSGTEAFF.

A single count supports this clonotype. Since a much larger clone is just one base distant, this may be a read error. The chain's CDR3 is CASSPSLYTYEQHF. The CDR3 DNA is TGTGCCAGCAGCCCGAGTCTCTACACCTACGAGCAGCACTTC. This chain connects TRBV27 to TRBJ2-7, with no clear D. CDR3 size: 14 residues. In germline, CDR1 is MNHEY, CDR2 SMNVEV (reference sequence).

Concerning this clonotype: Given a much more abundant clone one base away, this may be a read error. The V and J genes are TRBV4-2 and TRBJ2-3; TRBD2 is a possible D gene (7 bases). Deletions cut 2 bases from V and 1 base from J, with 16 bases between. The germline gives CDR1 LGHNA, CDR2 YNFKEQ. The CDR3 runs 17 residues. The CDR3 loop is CASSQLGGGPGTDTQYF. The DNA for the CDR3 is TGTGCCAGCAGCCAATTAGGGGGGGGCCCGGGCACAGATACGCAGTATTTT.

This clonotype was seen at least ten times. The J gene is TRBJ1-2, the V gene TRBV6-1; 10 nucleotides align to TRBD1. Losses at the gene ends were 6 bases for V and 10 bases for J; bases not matched to a gene: 2. CDR1 and CDR2 from the germline V gene are MNHNS and SASEGT. CDR3 size: 11 residues. CDR3 DNA sequence: TGTGCCAGCAGAGGGACAGGGGCCTACACCTTC. Encoded protein: CASRGTGAYTF.

Comment on this clonotype: Given a much more abundant clone one base away, this may be a read error. The gene calls are TRBV7-9 and TRBJ1-2, with TRBD1 identical over 7 bases. The germline CDR1 and CDR2 sequences are SEHNR and FQNEAQ (reference sequence). V shed 5 bases, J shed 6 bases, and the junction held 9 bases outside the gene matches. This CDR3 has 14 residues. The CDR3 bases are TGTGCCAGCAGCCATACAGGGGTTGTACATGGCTACACCTTC. It codes for CASSHTGVVHGYTF. Full variable domain (outside the CDR3, taken from reference TRBV7-9 and TRBJ1-2): DTGVSQNPRHKITKRGQNVTFRCDPISEHNRLYWYRQTLGQGPEFLTYFQNEAQLEKSRLLSDRFSAERPKGSFSTLEIQRTEQGDSAMYLCASSHTGVVHGYTFGSGTRLTVV.

The chain couples TRBV5-1 to TRBJ1-5; TRBD1 is a possible D gene (6 bases). This CDR3 comprises 14 residues. CDR1 is SGHRS and CDR2 is YFSETQ in the germline V gene. V lost 0 bases and J 6 bases, leaving 10 bases between the germline ends. The CDR3 DNA reads TGCGCCAGCAGCTTGGAGTCAGGGGTTCAGCCCCAGCATTTT. Translated: CASSLESGVQPQHF.

This clonotype was recorded many times. The chain employs TRBV5-1 and TRBJ2-7, with D uncertain. V was cut by 0 bases and J by 4 bases, with 5 bases left in between. CDR1 is SGHRS, CDR2 YFSETQ, per germline. This CDR3 has 12 residues. DNA of the CDR3: TGCGCCAGCAGCTTGGAGAGATACGAGCAGTACTTC. Protein sequence: CASSLERYEQYF.

In this sample, this clonotype turned up many times. This sequence joins TRBV12-3 or TRBV12-4 and TRBJ2-3; D is uncertain. V gave up 7 bases and J gave up 2 bases, with 16 bases separating them. The CDR3 extends over 15 amino acids. This chain's CDR3 is CASNVDGSFTDTQYF. The CDR3 region has the DNA TGTGCCAGCAATGTGGACGGGTCTTTCACAGATACGCAGTATTTT.

This clonotype was counted many times. V and J are TRBV3-1 and TRBJ1-1; D gene ambiguous. This CDR3 is 13 amino acids long. The germline gives CDR1 LGHDT, CDR2 YNNKEL (reference sequence). V lost 4 bases and J 7 bases, leaving 13 bases between the germline ends. The CDR3 DNA reads as TGTGCCAGCAGCCCAGAGACCAGGAATGAAGCTTTCTTT. This gives the protein CASSPETRNEAFF.

In its sample, this clonotype was seen many times. The chain links TRBV28 to TRBJ2-2; unclear D gene. V lost 8 bases and J 2 bases, leaving 6 bases between the germline ends. The CDR3 length is 12 residues. Germline loops: CDR1 MDHEN, CDR2 SYDVKM. CDR3: CASFRNTGELFF. CDR3 bases: TGTGCCAGCTTTAGAAACACCGGGGAGCTGTTTTTT.

Many counts were recorded for this clonotype. CDR3 in amino acids: CASSMLGVSQPQHF. DNA for the CDR3: TGTGCCAGTAGTATGTTGGGGGTTAGTCAGCCCCAGCATTTT. The chain joins TRBV19 to TRBJ1-5, with D maybe TRBD1 (5 bases). The CDR3 spans 14 residues. V was trimmed by 3 bases and J by 6 bases, leaving 12 bases between them. Germline assignment: CDR1 LNHDA and CDR2 SQIVND (reference sequence).

Worth noting for this clonotype: A much larger clone differs by one base, so this may be a read error. Written as DNA, the CDR3 is TGCAGTGGAGTGGACCGGCTGATGGGCGAGCAGTACTTC. This sequence encodes CSGVDRLMGEQYF. This chain joins TRBV20-1 and TRBJ2-7; no clear D gene. Germline CDR1 and CDR2: DFQATT and SNEGSKA (reference sequence). Trimming took 7 bases from V and 6 from J, leaving 19 bases between them. This CDR3 has 13 amino acids.

This clonotype was detected many times. The chain employs TRBV20-1 and TRBJ2-3; TRBD2 might be the D (5 bases). The CDR3 length is 14 residues. Germline CDR1 reads DFQATT; CDR2 reads SNEGSKA (reference sequence). The V end was cut by 1 base, the J end by 5 bases, with 13 bases between. The CDR3 sequence: CSARAGILQDTQYF. For the CDR3, the DNA is TGCAGTGCTAGAGCGGGGATACTCCAAGATACGCAGTATTTT.

In its sample, this clonotype was seen many times. CDR3 sequence: CSARRGTRSNEQFF. The CDR3 DNA reads as TGCAGTGCTAGGCGCGGGACCCGAAGCAATGAGCAGTTCTTC. The chain recombines TRBV20-1 with TRBJ2-1; D may be TRBD2 (6 bases). Deletions cut 3 bases from V and 6 bases from J, with 15 bases between. Germline V gene lookup returns CDR1 DFQATT and CDR2 SNEGSKA (reference sequence). The length of the CDR3 is 14 residues.

About this clonotype itself: A much larger clone lies a single base off, so this may be a read error. The rearrangement links TRBV27 to TRBJ2-3; 8 bases are a match to TRBD2. V gave up 6 bases and J gave up 5 bases; unmatched junction bases: 4. This CDR3 is built from 13 residues. From germline, CDR1 is MNHEY and CDR2 SMNVEV (reference sequence). CDR3 in amino acids: CASSSREGDTQYF. The CDR3 bases are TGTGCCAGCAGCAGTCGGGAGGGAGATACGCAGTATTTT.

The sample holds many counts of this clonotype. The rearrangement joins TRBV24-1 to TRBJ1-2; 7 bases are shared with TRBD1. This CDR3 is 14 amino acids long. Trimming removed 2 bases from V and 7 bases from J; junction bases left unmatched: 6. Germline V gene sequence: CDR1 KGHDR, CDR2 SFDVKD. DNA for the CDR3: TGTGCCACCAGTGATTCAACAGGGGCAAGTGGCTACACCTTC. Translation: CATSDSTGASGYTF.

Of note for this clonotype: A single base separates this from a much larger clone, so it may be a read error. J is TRBJ2-3 and V is TRBV18; D is undetermined. The CDR3 covers 16 residues. From germline, CDR1 is KGHSH and CDR2 LQKENI. CDR3 residues: CSSSPIAESSTDTQYF. CDR3 DNA sequence: TGTTCCAGCTCACCCATAGCTGAATCTAGCACAGATACGCAGTATTTT. Full variable domain (rest looked up from reference TRBV18 and TRBJ2-3): NAGVMQNPRHLVRRRGQEARLRCSPMKGHSHVYWYRQLPEEGLKFMVYLQKENIIDESGMPKERFSAEFPKEGPSILRIQQVVRGDSAAYFCSSSPIAESSTDTQYFGPGTRLTVL.

This clonotype was recorded a few times. This CDR3 reads CASSLKDNYGYTF. In nucleotides, the CDR3 is TGTGCCAGCAGCTTAAAGGATAACTATGGCTACACCTTC. The chain has TRBV7-9 and TRBJ1-2; D not certain. Germline CDR1 reads SEHNR; CDR2 reads FQNEAQ (reference sequence). Trimming shortened V by 2 bases and J by 1 base, and 5 bases separated the two germline ends. The CDR3 consists of 13 residues.

This clonotype has a handful of counts. A much larger clone sits a single nucleotide away, making a read error possible. The CDR3 spells CSARRGTRRNEQFF. In DNA, the CDR3 is TGCAGTGCTAGGCGCGGGACCCGAAGGAATGAGCAGTTCTTC. This chain links TRBV20-1 with TRBJ2-1; D is possibly TRBD2 (6 bases). The germline V and J ends were trimmed by 3 bases and 7 bases, with 16 bases remaining between them. The germline V gene has CDR1 DFQATT and CDR2 SNEGSKA (reference sequence). CDR3 length equals 14 residues.

This clonotype was observed at least ten times. V usage is TRBV7-2 and J usage is TRBJ2-1; 7 bases are shared with TRBD1. CDR3 length equals 15 residues. Germline V gives CDR1 SGHTA, CDR2 FQGNSA. J gave up 3 bases and V 5 bases, and 7 bases lay outside the gene matches. In DNA, the CDR3 is TGTGCCAGCAGCCCGACCCGGGACAGCTACAATGAGCAGTTCTTC. As protein: CASSPTRDSYNEQFF.